This T cell receptor beta chain was profiled in a study of response to subunit inactivated influenza vaccine. Study-wide findings and caveats: Authors suggested few new T cells are recruited by each seasonal influenza vaccination.

One entry per CDR3 protein, called by TCRdb with MiXCR from the RT-PCR reads. The repertoire holds about 650,000 distinct CDR3 sequences, with 12% to 15% as singletons. This clonotype occurred a few times. Its cognate antigen is unknown. Sequencing used PBMCs from blood, obtained approximately 15 days before vaccination. The sequence was collected from a man aged 50 to 60 who received an inactivated influenza vaccine.

CDR3 sequence reads: CASSLGSETEYEQFF. The CDR3 region has the DNA TGCGCCAGCAGCTTGGGGAGCGAGACGGAGTACGAGCAGTTCTTC. The chain uses TRBV5-1 and TRBJ2-1, with unresolved D. Germline V gene sequence: CDR1 SGHRS, CDR2 YFSETQ. V was shortened by 0 bases and J by 10 bases, with 17 bases between the two germline ends. This CDR3 has 15 amino acids.